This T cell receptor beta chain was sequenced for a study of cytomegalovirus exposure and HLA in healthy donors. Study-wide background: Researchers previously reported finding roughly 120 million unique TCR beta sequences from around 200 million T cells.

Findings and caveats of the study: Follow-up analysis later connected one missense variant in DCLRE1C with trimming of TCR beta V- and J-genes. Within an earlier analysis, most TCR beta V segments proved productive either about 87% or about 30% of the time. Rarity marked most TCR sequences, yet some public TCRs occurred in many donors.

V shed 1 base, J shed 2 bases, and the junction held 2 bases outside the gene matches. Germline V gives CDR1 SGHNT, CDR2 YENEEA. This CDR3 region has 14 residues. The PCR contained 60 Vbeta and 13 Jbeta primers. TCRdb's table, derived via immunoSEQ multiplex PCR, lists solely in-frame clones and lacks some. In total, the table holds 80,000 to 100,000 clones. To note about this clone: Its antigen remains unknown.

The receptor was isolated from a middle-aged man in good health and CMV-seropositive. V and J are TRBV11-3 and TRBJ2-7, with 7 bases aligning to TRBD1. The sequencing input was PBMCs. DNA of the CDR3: TGTGCCAGCAGCTTAGCCGGGACAGCCTACGAGCAGTACTTC. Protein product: CASSLAGTAYEQYF.